This T cell receptor (beta chain) originates from a study of brain T cells in children with intractable seizures. J was trimmed by 7 bases and V by 6 bases; bases with no gene match: 5. This CDR3 comprises 13 residues. In germline, CDR1 is ENHRY, CDR2 SYGVKD. Only cases whose brain tissue showed the highest T cell transcript signatures were sequenced. Pre-surgery treatment included at least one anti-epileptic drug. Study-wide results and limits: Absence of clones before surgery may stem from lower sequencing depth. HCMV serostatus was not known, and viral specificity came from CDR3 similarity only.

Comments on this clone: Its target is unknown.

The protocol was immunoSEQ multiplex PCR, while the TCRdb copy is restricted to in-frame clones and leaves out a portion. This table holds over 20,000 clones, 90% to 95% found once. The V call is TRBV10-3, the J call TRBJ2-1; the match to TRBD1 covers 8 bases. Sequencing used peripheral blood, obtained at surgery. This TCR came from a boy younger than 18 with focal cortical dysplasia and intractable seizures. CDR3 residues: CAIRGQVRNEQFF. As DNA, the CDR3 is TGTGCCATCAGGGGACAGGTCAGGAATGAGCAGTTCTTC.